This is a list of T cell receptor beta chains from one sample in a study of CD8 T cells in ankylosing spondylitis. TCRdb called the 5' RACE reads again in MiXCR, with one record for every CDR3 protein. This sample has approximately 440,000 distinct CDR3 sequences; under 20% occur once, and the top ten carry just over 1%. The specimen was blood, either unsorted or a sorted T cell fraction (not recorded which). Receptors were obtained from a male donor with ankylosing spondylitis. Both conserved end residues are part of each CDR3. Fields, in order: CDR3 protein, CDR3 DNA, V gene, D gene, J gene, clone size. A D gene is named only where the DNA matches it firmly. Some rows mark clone size as missing; the rest say once, few, many or name a class of expanded clone.

CASSFHEQYF	TGCGCCAGCAGTTTCCACGAGCAGTACTTC	TRBV10-1	-	TRBJ2-7	-
CSVDTFSDRGLREQFF	TGCAGCGTTGACACTTTCTCGGACAGGGGGCTTAGAGAGCAGTTCTTC	TRBV29-1	TRBD1	TRBJ2-1	few
CASSFVRKPYGYTF	TGTGCCAGCAGTTTCGTGAGAAAACCCTATGGCTACACCTTC	TRBV12-3/TRBV12-4	-	TRBJ1-2	-
CASSVTPASYEQYF	TGTGCCAGCAGCGTAACTCCCGCCTCCTACGAGCAGTACTTC	TRBV9	-	TRBJ2-7	few
CASSLVLGDEQFF	TGTGCCAGCAGCTTAGTACTTGGGGATGAGCAGTTCTTC	TRBV7-6	-	TRBJ2-1	-
CASAQISSYNEQFF	TGTGCCAGCGCTCAAATCAGCTCCTACAATGAGCAGTTCTTC	TRBV28	-	TRBJ2-1	few
CSAKRLAVYNEQFF	TGCAGTGCGAAGCGACTAGCGGTATACAATGAGCAGTTCTTC	TRBV20-1	TRBD2	TRBJ2-1	few
CSARDGTGSLETQYF	TGCAGTGCTAGAGATGGGACAGGGAGTCTGGAGACCCAGTACTTC	TRBV20-1	TRBD1	TRBJ2-5	-
CASSLADARETQYF	TGCGCCAGCAGTTTGGCGGACGCGAGGGAGACCCAGTACTTC	TRBV5-1	-	TRBJ2-5	few
CASTYPTREAFF	TGTGCCAGCACCTACCCCACGCGCGAAGCTTTCTTT	TRBV6-2/TRBV6-3	-	TRBJ1-1	-
CASRALGLNQPQHF	TGTGCCAGTAGGGCCTTGGGCCTAAATCAGCCCCAGCATTTT	TRBV19	-	TRBJ1-5	many
CASSISGRLYGYTF	TGTGCCAGTAGTATTTCGGGACGGCTCTATGGCTACACCTTC	TRBV19	-	TRBJ1-2	few
CASRYPTGGYTF	TGTGCCAGCAGATACCCCACCGGCGGCTACACCTTC	TRBV6-5	-	TRBJ1-2	-
CASSHGDNYGYTF	TGTGCCAGCTCACATGGGGATAACTATGGCTACACCTTC	TRBV18	-	TRBJ1-2	-
CASSPTRGGELFF	TGTGCCAGCAGCCCAACACGGGGCGGGGAGCTGTTTTTT	TRBV27	-	TRBJ2-2	-
CAISQGWAGVDTQYF	TGTGCCATCTCACAAGGGTGGGCAGGCGTGGATACGCAGTATTTT	TRBV12-3/TRBV12-4	-	TRBJ2-3	few
CSVEHIPYGYTF	TGCAGCGTTGAACACATCCCCTATGGCTACACCTTC	TRBV29-1	-	TRBJ1-2	many
CASSADRGPPGTQYF	TGTGCCAGCAGCGCCGATAGGGGCCCCCCCGGTACGCAGTATTTT	TRBV6-4	-	TRBJ2-3	-
CASSWSGRETQYF	TGTGCCAGCAGCTGGTCTGGGCGGGAGACCCAGTACTTC	TRBV6-1	-	TRBJ2-5	few
CASSPISGTAYEQYF	TGTGCCAGCAGCCCGATATCCGGGACAGCCTACGAGCAGTACTTC	TRBV7-9	TRBD1	TRBJ2-7	-
CASSLGSGGGNEQFF	TGTGCCAGCAGCTTAGGTTCAGGGGGCGGGAATGAGCAGTTCTTC	TRBV7-9	TRBD1	TRBJ2-1	-
CASSYGQGRNTEAFF	TGTGCCAGCAGCTACGGACAGGGTCGGAACACTGAAGCTTTCTTT	TRBV14	TRBD1	TRBJ1-1	-
CASRAGDGYGYTF	TGTGCCAGCAGAGCCGGGGACGGCTATGGCTACACCTTC	TRBV11-2	-	TRBJ1-2	-
CASSLDGTRKRVEQFF	TGCGCCAGCAGCTTGGACGGGACTAGGAAGAGGGTTGAGCAGTTCTTC	TRBV5-1	TRBD2	TRBJ2-1	many
CASTLQGFVGDTQYF	TGTGCCAGCACCCTACAGGGGTTTGTTGGAGATACGCAGTATTTT	TRBV11-2	TRBD1	TRBJ2-3	-
CSAASGAGNTIYF	TGCAGTGCCGCGTCAGGGGCTGGAAACACCATATATTTT	TRBV20-1	-	TRBJ1-3	few
CASSSPSGRSHNEQFF	TGTGCCAGCTCATCGCCTAGCGGGAGGTCCCACAATGAGCAGTTCTTC	TRBV18	TRBD2	TRBJ2-1	few
CASTPRGADTQYF	TGTGCCAGCACCCCGCGGGGAGCAGATACGCAGTATTTT	TRBV7-2	-	TRBJ2-3	few
CASSLGVNQPQHF	TGTGCCAGCTCACTGGGGGTCAATCAGCCCCAGCATTTT	TRBV18	-	TRBJ1-5	-
CASSQEPRQGWYEQYF	TGCGCCAGCAGCCAAGAGCCCCGACAGGGTTGGTACGAGCAGTACTTC	TRBV4-1	TRBD1	TRBJ2-7	-
CATSRKGGGTEAFF	TGTGCCACCAGCAGGAAAGGGGGCGGCACTGAAGCTTTCTTT	TRBV15	TRBD1	TRBJ1-1	few
CASSPTSTSDGELFF	TGTGCCAGCAGCCCCACAAGTACTAGCGACGGGGAGCTGTTTTTT	TRBV7-3	TRBD2	TRBJ2-2	-
CASSFGGTGRNTEAFF	TGTGCCAGCAGTTTTGGTGGGACAGGGCGGAACACTGAAGCTTTCTTT	TRBV12-3/TRBV12-4	TRBD1	TRBJ1-1	many
CASSRQGREAFF	TGTGCCAGCAGTCGACAGGGACGTGAAGCTTTCTTT	TRBV12-3/TRBV12-4	TRBD1	TRBJ1-1	few
CAWSSQDTTYTF	TGTGCCTGGAGTTCCCAGGACACGACCTACACCTTC	TRBV30	-	TRBJ1-2	few
CASSLDANQPQHF	TGTGCCAGCAGCTTAGATGCTAATCAGCCCCAGCATTTT	TRBV7-9	-	TRBJ1-5	-
CSASRDEAAGADTQYF	TGCAGTGCTAGCAGGGATGAGGCCGCGGGGGCAGATACGCAGTATTTT	TRBV20-1	TRBD2	TRBJ2-3	once
CASSPRGLAAVRETQYF	TGTGCCAGCAGCCCCCGGGGACTAGCGGCCGTAAGGGAGACCCAGTACTTC	TRBV7-9	TRBD2	TRBJ2-5	-
CASSPLTLGQGAYEQYF	TGCGCCAGCAGCCCCTTAACGTTGGGACAGGGGGCCTACGAGCAGTACTTC	TRBV5-1	TRBD1	TRBJ2-7	-
CSASPGLAGYQFF	TGCAGTGCTAGCCCTGGACTAGCGGGATACCAGTTCTTC	TRBV20-1	TRBD2	TRBJ2-1	-